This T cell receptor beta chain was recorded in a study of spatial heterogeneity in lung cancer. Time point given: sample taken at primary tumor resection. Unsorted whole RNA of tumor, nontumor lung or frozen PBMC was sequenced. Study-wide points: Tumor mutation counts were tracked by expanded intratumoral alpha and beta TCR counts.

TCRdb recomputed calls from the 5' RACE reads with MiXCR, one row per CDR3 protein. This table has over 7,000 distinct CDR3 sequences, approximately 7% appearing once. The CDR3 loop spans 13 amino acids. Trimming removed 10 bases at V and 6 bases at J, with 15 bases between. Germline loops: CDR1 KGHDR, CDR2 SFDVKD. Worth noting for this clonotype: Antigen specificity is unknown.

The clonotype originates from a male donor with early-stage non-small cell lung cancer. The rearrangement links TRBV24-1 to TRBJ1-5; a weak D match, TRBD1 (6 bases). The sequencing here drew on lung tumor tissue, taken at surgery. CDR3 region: CATYGQSRQPQHF. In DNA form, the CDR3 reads TGTGCCACTTATGGACAGTCTCGTCAGCCCCAGCATTTT.